These 16 T cell receptor beta chains originate from one sample sequenced in a study of vaccination and CD4 T cells after COVID-19. Their antigens remain unidentified. With the Oncomine TCR Beta short-read assay, DNA from cultured CD4+ T cells was sequenced. Each CDR3 protein gets one entry after TCRdb re-called the PCR reads with MiXCR. The repertoire holds about 13,000 distinct CDR3 sequences, with 50% to 65% as singletons. Treatment defined: approximately nine-day PBMC culture with coronavirus spike peptide pools or control peptides (ViraFEST assay). The specimen was CD4+ T cells from blood, cultured in vitro. These receptors came from a human donor who had recovered from COVID-19.

This chain's CDR3 is CASSPGQVQQETQYF. In nucleotides, the CDR3 is TGTGCCAGCAGCCCCGGACAGGTCCAGCAAGAGACCCAGTACTTC. J is TRBJ2-5 and V is TRBV7-9, with 7 bases fitting TRBD1. With 5 bases clipped from V and 2 bases from J, the junction kept 8 bases outside the gene matches. This CDR3 has 15 amino acids. Germline CDR1 and CDR2: SEHNR and FQNEAQ (reference sequence). The variable domain in full, with the rest retrieved from reference TRBV7-9 and TRBJ2-5, is DTGVSQNPRHKITKRGQNVTFRCDPISEHNRLYWYRQTLGQGPEFLTYFQNEAQLEKSRLLSDRFSAERPKGSFSTLEIQRTEQGDSAMYLCASSPGQVQQETQYFGPGTRLLVL.

A remark on this clonotype: Mismatch with germline at one junction end may stem from a read error. This sequence joins TRBV20-1 and TRBJ2-7, with 9 bases that match TRBD1. The CDR3 has 14 residues. Germline CDR1 is DFQATT and CDR2 is SNEGSKA (reference sequence). The DNA for the CDR3 is TGCAGTGCTGGAGAGACAGGGGGTAACTACGAGCAGTACTTC. This sequence encodes CSAGETGGNYEQYF.

This clonotype was picked up one time. The chain uses TRBV6-4 and TRBJ2-3; 11 positions match TRBD2. Germline trimming cut 0 bases from V and 4 bases from J; bases unmatched to any gene: 0. The CDR3 extends over 15 amino acids. Germline V CDR1 and CDR2: MRHNA, SNTAGT. CDR3 DNA: TGTGCCAGCAGTGACTCACTAGCGGGAGCAGATACGCAGTATTTT. It translates to CASSDSLAGADTQYF.

The chain links TRBV4-2 to TRBJ2-2; D remains unclear. The germline CDR1 and CDR2 sequences are LGHNA and YNFKEQ. V was cut by 1 base and J by 0 bases, with 15 bases left in between. The CDR3 runs to 18 residues. The CDR3 here is CASSQVQTANTNTGELFF. In DNA, the CDR3 is TGTGCCAGCAGCCAAGTTCAGACCGCTAATACGAACACCGGGGAGCTGTTTTTT.

V and J are TRBV6-1 and TRBJ1-2; 8 bases map to TRBD1. The CDR3 contains 13 residues. After removal of 6 bases from V and 7 bases from J, the junction contained 7 bases not matched to a gene. Germline V gives CDR1 MNHNS, CDR2 SASEGT. The CDR3 region has the DNA TGTGCCAGCAGGACCCAGGGGGCCGGTGGCTACACCTTC. Amino acid sequence: CASRTQGAGGYTF.

The chain carries TRBV19 and TRBJ2-3; D is uncertain. The CDR3 sequence is 14 residues long. CDR1 LNHDA and CDR2 SQIVND come from the germline V gene (reference sequence). V was trimmed by 6 bases and J by 1 base, leaving 11 bases between them. The CDR3 sequence is CASSQKRGTDTQYF. CDR3 DNA sequence: TGTGCCAGTAGCCAAAAACGTGGCACAGATACGCAGTATTTT.

The V call is TRBV2, the J call TRBJ2-1; D might be TRBD2 (6 bases). There are 14 residues in the CDR3. Trimming shortened V by 5 bases and J by 4 bases, and 12 bases separated the two germline ends. CDR1 is SNHLY and CDR2 is FYNNEI in the germline V gene. The CDR3, as DNA: TGTGCCAGCAGTAGGGGCGGGGCATACAATGAGCAGTTCTTC. This encodes CASSRGGAYNEQFF.

The sample holds one count of this clonotype. The chain carries TRBV6-1 and TRBJ1-3; D remains ambiguous. Germline V gene data show CDR1 as MNHNS and CDR2 as SASEGT. V lost 2 bases and J 4 bases, leaving 9 bases between the germline ends. There are 14 residues in the CDR3. CDR3 region: CASSEINGGNTIYF. DNA of the CDR3: TGTGCCAGCAGTGAAATAAATGGGGGAAACACCATATATTTT.

This clonotype showed up just a few times. This chain joins TRBV20-1 and TRBJ2-5; D is unclear. This CDR3 spans 12 amino acids. Germline V gene data show CDR1 as DFQATT and CDR2 as SNEGSKA (reference sequence). The germline V and J ends were trimmed by 5 bases and 4 bases, with 11 bases remaining between them. The DNA of the CDR3 is TGCAGTGCTCGAACGTCCCTAGAGACCCAGTACTTC. Translating gives CSARTSLETQYF.

The chain joins TRBV20-1 to TRBJ1-5; no reliable D call. CDR3 size: 13 residues. Trimming removed 7 bases from V and 4 bases from J, with 14 bases in between. Germline V gene data show CDR1 as DFQATT and CDR2 as SNEGSKA (reference sequence). CDR3 sequence: CSGIIGINQPQHF. Written as DNA, the CDR3 is TGCAGTGGTATCATCGGGATTAATCAGCCCCAGCATTTT.

This clonotype was counted between two and nine times. The chain is built from TRBV20-1 and TRBJ2-3; D is possibly TRBD1 (5 bases). V shed 6 bases and J shed 2 bases, with 9 bases lying between them. The V gene's germline CDR1 is DFQATT and CDR2 SNEGSKA (reference sequence). This CDR3 contains 12 residues. DNA of the CDR3: TGCAGTGCGACAGTCCCCACAGATACGCAGTATTTT. It codes for CSATVPTDTQYF.

This clonotype has more than one count but fewer than ten. One end of the junction does not line up with germline, which may come from a read error. The chain combines TRBV27 with TRBJ2-1; 7 nucleotides align to TRBD2. Germline-derived CDR1 and CDR2 are MNHEY and SMNVEV (reference sequence). The CDR3 consists of 12 residues. The CDR3, as DNA: TGTGCCACAGCCCCGGATCGGACTAGTTCGATCTTC. Amino acid sequence: CATAPDRTSSIF.

The chain joins TRBV24-1 to TRBJ2-3; weak D call: TRBD2 (5 bases). The CDR3 has 15 amino acids. Trimming removed 5 bases at V and 3 bases at J, with 14 bases between. Per germline, CDR1 KGHDR and CDR2 SFDVKD. CDR3 nucleotide sequence: TGTGCCACCAGTGGGTCTGGGAGAATAACAGATACGCAGTATTTT. Its protein is CATSGSGRITDTQYF.

This clonotype was counted between two and nine times. The chain has TRBV2 and TRBJ1-5; possible D gene TRBD1, 6 bases. CDR3 length: 14 amino acids. Germline V gene data show CDR1 as SNHLY and CDR2 as FYNNEI. V dropped 5 bases and J dropped 2 bases, with 10 bases sitting between them. The CDR3 DNA reads TGTGCCAGCAGTCAACAGGGAGGCAATCAGCCCCAGCATTTT. Translated: CASSQQGGNQPQHF.

The sample holds a few counts of this clonotype. The rearrangement uses TRBV2 and TRBJ1-2; 8 bases map to TRBD1. Germline V gene lookup returns CDR1 SNHLY and CDR2 FYNNEI. The CDR3 is 13 amino acids. V dropped 5 bases and J dropped 7; count of bases not matched to a gene: 6. CDR3 DNA sequence: TGTGCCAGCAGTTTCAGGGGGCGCTTTGGCTACACCTTC. Encoded protein: CASSFRGRFGYTF.

The rearrangement links TRBV2 to TRBJ2-7; no definite D call. Germline CDR1 reads SNHLY; CDR2 reads FYNNEI. With 3 bases removed from V and 7 bases from J, the gap between germline ends came to 10 bases. The CDR3 runs 12 residues. Here the CDR3 reads CASSEQRREQYF. The CDR3 DNA reads TGTGCCAGCAGTGAGCAACGTCGAGAGCAGTACTTC.